This TCR beta chain was sequenced in a study of cytomegalovirus exposure and HLA in healthy donors. Points from the study as a whole: The presence/absence work took it that sequencing depth was about the same across donors.

With 60 Vbeta and 13 Jbeta primers, the PCR was carried out. Clones were sequenced by immunoSEQ multiplex PCR, and TCRdb holds only the in-frame ones, with some missing. This repertoire shows 85,000 to 100,000 clones, approximately 89% found once; its top ten account for approximately 10%. This clone was found once. Its antigen is unidentified. Input material: PBMCs. The clonotype comes from a man aged 25 to 40 in good health and CMV-seropositive.

The CDR3 reads CASSLGGSGGSSYNEQFF. CDR3 in DNA: TGCGCCAGCAGCTTGGGAGGGTCGGGGGGTAGCTCCTACAATGAGCAGTTCTTC. The chain couples TRBV5-1 to TRBJ2-1, with TRBD2 matching over 7 bases. CDR1 is SGHRS, CDR2 YFSETQ, per germline. The CDR3 covers 18 residues. After removal of 0 bases from V and 0 bases from J, the junction contained 9 bases not matched to a gene.